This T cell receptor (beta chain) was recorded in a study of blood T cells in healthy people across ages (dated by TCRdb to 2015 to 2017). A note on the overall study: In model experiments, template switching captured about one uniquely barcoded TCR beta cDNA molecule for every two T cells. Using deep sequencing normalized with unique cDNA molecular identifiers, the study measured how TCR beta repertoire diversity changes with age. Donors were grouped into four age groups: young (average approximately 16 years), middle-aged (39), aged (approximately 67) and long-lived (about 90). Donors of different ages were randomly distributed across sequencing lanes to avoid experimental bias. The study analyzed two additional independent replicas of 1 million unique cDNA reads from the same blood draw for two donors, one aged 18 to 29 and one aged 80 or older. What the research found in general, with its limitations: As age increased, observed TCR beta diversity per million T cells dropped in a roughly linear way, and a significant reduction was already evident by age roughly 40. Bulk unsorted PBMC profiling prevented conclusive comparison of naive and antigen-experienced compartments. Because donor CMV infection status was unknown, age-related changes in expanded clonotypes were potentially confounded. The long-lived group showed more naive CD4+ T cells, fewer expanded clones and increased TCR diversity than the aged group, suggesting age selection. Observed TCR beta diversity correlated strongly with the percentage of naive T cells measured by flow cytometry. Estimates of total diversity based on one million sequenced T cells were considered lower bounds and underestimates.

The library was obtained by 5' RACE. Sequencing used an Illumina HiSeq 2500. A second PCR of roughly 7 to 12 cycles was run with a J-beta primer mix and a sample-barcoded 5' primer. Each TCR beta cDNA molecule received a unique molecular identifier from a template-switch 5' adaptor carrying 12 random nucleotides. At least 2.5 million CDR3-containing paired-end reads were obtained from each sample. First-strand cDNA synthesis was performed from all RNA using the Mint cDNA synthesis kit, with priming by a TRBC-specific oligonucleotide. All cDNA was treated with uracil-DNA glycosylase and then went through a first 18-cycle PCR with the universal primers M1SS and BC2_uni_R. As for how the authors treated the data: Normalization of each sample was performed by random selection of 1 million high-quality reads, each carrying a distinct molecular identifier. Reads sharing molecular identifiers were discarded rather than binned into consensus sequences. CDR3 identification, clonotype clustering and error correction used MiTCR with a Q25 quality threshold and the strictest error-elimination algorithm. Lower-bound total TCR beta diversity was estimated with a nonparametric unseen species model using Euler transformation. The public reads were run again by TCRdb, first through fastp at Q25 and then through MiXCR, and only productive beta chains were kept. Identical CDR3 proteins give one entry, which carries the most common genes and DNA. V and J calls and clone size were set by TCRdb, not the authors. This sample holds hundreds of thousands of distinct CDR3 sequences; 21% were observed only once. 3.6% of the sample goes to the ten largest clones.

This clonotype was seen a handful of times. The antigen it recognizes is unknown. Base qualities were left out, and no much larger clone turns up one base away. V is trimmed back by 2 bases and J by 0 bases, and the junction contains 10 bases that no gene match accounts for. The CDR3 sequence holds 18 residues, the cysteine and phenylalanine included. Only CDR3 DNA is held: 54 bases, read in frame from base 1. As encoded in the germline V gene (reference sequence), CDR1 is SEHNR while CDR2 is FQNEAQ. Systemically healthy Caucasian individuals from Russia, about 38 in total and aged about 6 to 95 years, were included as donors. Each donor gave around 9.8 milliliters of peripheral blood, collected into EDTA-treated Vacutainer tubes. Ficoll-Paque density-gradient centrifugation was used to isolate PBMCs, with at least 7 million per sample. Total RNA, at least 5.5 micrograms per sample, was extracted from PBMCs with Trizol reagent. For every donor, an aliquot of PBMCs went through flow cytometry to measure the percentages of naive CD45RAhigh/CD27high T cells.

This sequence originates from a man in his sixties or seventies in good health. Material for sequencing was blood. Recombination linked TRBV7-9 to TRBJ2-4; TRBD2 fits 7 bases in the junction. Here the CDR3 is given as CASSLLLAGAGAKNIQYF. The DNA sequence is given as TGTGCCAGCAGCTTACTCTTGGCGGGAGCGGGAGCCAAAAACATTCAGTACTTC.